The TCR beta chain under discussion was sequenced for a study of blood T cell repertoires in COVID-19. This clone has just one count. Clones were read by immunoSEQ multiplex PCR, and TCRdb kept only the in-frame ones, dropping some. This table has 260,000 or so clones, around 84% appearing once. The clonotype originates from a woman aged 45-65 years who had recovered from COVID-19. The source material was PBMCs or T cells enriched from blood (not recorded which).

In DNA form, the CDR3 reads TGTGCCAGCAGCTTGACAGGGGATCGCAATCAGCCCCAGCATTTT. This codes for CASSLTGDRNQPQHF. The chain uses TRBV7-3 and TRBJ1-5; 8 nucleotides match TRBD1. Per the germline V gene, CDR1 is SGHTA and CDR2 is FQGTGA. Losses at the gene ends were 3 bases for V and 2 bases for J; bases not matched to a gene: 3. This CDR3 comprises 15 residues.